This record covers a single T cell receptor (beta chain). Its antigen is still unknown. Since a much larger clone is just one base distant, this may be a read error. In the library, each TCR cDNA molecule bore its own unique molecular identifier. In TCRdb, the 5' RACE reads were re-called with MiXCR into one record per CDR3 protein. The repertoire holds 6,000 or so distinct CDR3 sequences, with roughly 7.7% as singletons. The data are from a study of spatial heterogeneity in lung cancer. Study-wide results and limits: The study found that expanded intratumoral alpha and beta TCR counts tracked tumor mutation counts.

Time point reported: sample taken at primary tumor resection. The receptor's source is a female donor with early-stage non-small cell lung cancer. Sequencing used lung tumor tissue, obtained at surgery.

The DNA for the CDR3 is TGTGTCAGCAGCGCCGGGACAGCGAACACTGAAGCTTTCTTT. It codes for CVSSAGTANTEAFF. The chain employs TRBV7-2 and TRBJ1-1, with 7 bases aligning to TRBD1. CDR3 length equals 14 residues. Germline values: CDR1 SGHTA, CDR2 FQGNSA.